This T cell receptor beta chain was profiled in a study of blood T cell repertoires in COVID-19. For the study at large: The United States, Italy and Spain supplied acute and convalescent COVID-19 samples. Sources were T cells, B-cell-depleted T cells, or PBMCs; the material itself was cDNA or gDNA.

V lost 6 bases and J lost 7; bases outside the gene matches: 12. CDR3 length equals 15 residues. Germline V lookup: CDR1 SNHLY, CDR2 FYNNEI. This clone was seen once. Living in 24 US areas, the participants were between roughly 18 and 90 years of age. Per the authors' pipeline: Scientists estimated how many nucleated cells there were by amplifying reference gene primers. The assay was immunoSEQ multiplex PCR, and TCRdb's table has in-frame clones only and misses some. The D gene and trimming were derived from the DNA, and the V and J assignments and clone size from that table. Here the sample spans about 260,000 clones, about nine tenths being singletons.

This chain connects TRBV2 to TRBJ1-1; 9 bases fit TRBD1. The sample comprised PBMCs or T cells enriched from blood (not recorded which). The sequence came from a woman aged 25 to 45 with acute COVID-19. The CDR3 region is CASREQGATFGEAFF. Written as DNA, the CDR3 is TGTGCCAGCAGGGAACAGGGGGCGACGTTTGGTGAAGCTTTCTTT.